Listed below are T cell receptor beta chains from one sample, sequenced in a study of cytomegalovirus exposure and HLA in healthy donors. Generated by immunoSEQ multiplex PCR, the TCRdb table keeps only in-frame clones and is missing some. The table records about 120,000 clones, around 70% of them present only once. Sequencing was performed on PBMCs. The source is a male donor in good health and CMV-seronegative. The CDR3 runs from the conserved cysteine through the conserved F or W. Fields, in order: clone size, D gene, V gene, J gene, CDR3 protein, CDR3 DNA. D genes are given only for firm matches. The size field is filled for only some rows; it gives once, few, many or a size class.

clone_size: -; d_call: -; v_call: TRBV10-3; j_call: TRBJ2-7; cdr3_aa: CAISVQDPLYEQYF; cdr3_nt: TGTGCCATCAGCGTACAGGACCCGCTCTACGAGCAGTACTTC
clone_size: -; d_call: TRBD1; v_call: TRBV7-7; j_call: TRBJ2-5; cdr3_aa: CASSPDGTGQETQYF; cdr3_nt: TGTGCTAGCAGCCCGGACGGAACGGGACAGGAGACCCAGTACTTC
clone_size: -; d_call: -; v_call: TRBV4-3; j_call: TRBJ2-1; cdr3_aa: CASSQDPLGSYNEQFF; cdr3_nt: TGCGCCAGCAGCCAAGACCCCCTAGGCTCCTACAATGAGCAGTTCTTC
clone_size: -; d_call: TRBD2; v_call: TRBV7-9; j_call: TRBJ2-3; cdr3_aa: CASSAPLAGGPHTQYF; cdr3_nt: TGTGCCAGCAGCGCCCCACTAGCGGGAGGGCCACATACGCAGTATTTT
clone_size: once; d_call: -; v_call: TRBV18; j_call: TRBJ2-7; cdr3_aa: CASSPASAEQYF; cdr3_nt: TGTGCCAGCTCACCGGCAAGCGCAGAGCAGTACTTC
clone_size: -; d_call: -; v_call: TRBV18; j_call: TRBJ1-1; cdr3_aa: CASSPLMGGDTEAFF; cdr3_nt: TGTGCCAGCTCACCTCTCATGGGGGGTGACACTGAAGCTTTCTTT
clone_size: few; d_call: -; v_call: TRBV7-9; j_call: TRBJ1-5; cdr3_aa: CASSRSGGNQPQHF; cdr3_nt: TGTGCCAGCAGCAGATCAGGGGGCAATCAGCCCCAGCATTTT
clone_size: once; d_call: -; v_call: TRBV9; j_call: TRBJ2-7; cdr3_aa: CASSGDSYEQYF; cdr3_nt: TGTGCCAGCAGCGGCGACAGCTACGAGCAGTACTTC
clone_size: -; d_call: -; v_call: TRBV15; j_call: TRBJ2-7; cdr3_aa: CATSRKAGAYEQYF; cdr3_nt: TGTGCCACCAGCAGAAAGGCAGGGGCGTACGAGCAGTACTTC
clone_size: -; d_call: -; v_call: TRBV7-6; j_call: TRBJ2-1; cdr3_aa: CASSLGGIMAHNEQFF; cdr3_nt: TGTGCCAGCAGCTTAGGCGGGATAATGGCACACAATGAGCAGTTCTTC
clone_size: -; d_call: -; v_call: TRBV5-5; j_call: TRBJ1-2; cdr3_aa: CASSSGGDYGYTF; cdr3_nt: TGTGCCAGCAGCTCGGGGGGGGACTATGGCTACACCTTC
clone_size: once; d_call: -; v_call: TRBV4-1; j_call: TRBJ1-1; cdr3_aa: CASSPWGKSPGGVTEAFF; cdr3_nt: TGCGCCAGCAGCCCGTGGGGCAAGTCACCCGGTGGGGTCACTGAAGCTTTCTTT
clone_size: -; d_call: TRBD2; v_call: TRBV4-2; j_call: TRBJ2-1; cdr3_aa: CASSPGGTSGAHNEQFF; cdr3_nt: TGTGCCAGCAGCCCGGGGGGGACTAGCGGGGCCCACAATGAGCAGTTCTTC
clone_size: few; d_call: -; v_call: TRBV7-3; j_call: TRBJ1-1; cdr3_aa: CASSSSMNTEAFF; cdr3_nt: TGTGCCAGCAGCTCTTCTATGAACACTGAAGCTTTCTTT
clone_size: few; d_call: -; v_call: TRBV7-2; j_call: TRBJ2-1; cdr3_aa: CASSLGGRGGEQFF; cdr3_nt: TGTGCCAGCAGCTTGGGCGGGAGAGGGGGTGAGCAGTTCTTC
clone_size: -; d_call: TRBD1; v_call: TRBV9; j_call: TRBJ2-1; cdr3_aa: CASSVTPGGTAYNEQFF; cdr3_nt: TGTGCCAGCAGCGTCACGCCTGGTGGGACAGCTTACAATGAGCAGTTCTTC
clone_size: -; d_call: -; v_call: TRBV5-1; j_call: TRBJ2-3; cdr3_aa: CASSWGGHTDTQYF; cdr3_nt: TGCGCCAGCAGCTGGGGGGGCCACACAGATACGCAGTATTTT